There are many counts of the clone carrying this T cell receptor (beta chain). From the RACE reads, TCRdb called clonotypes with MiXCR, one entry per CDR3 protein. The sample comprises under 450,000 distinct CDR3 sequences, approximately 5% of which are singletons, and about 2.2% rests with the top ten. The CDR3 loop spans 14 amino acids. Germline-derived CDR1 and CDR2 are SQVTM and ANQGSEA. J gave up 2 bases and V 4 bases, and 1 base lay outside the gene matches. The data originate from a study of human T cells and chemical hapten exposure. The time point was: patch test 1, 2 weeks after DPC sensitization. As to treatment: therapeutic diphenylcyclopropenone sensitization with weekly scalp DPC.

The sample here was whole blood, taken in connection with sensitization to the hapten diphenylcyclopropenone (DPC). The rearrangement joins TRBV29-1 to TRBJ2-3; 12 bases fit TRBD2. The source is a woman aged 50 to 60 with alopecia areata. Some clones in this sample may be carry-over from other donors' samples. The CDR3, as DNA: TGCAGCGTTGGGACTAGCGGGGTCACAGATACGCAGTATTTT. Amino acids: CSVGTSGVTDTQYF.